This is a list of T cell receptor beta chains from one sample in a study of T cell repertoires in cytomegalovirus infection. Using its own MiXCR run on the reads, TCRdb lists one record per CDR3 protein. This table holds 200,000 to 300,000 distinct CDR3 sequences, roughly 9% found once. The specimen sequenced was PBMCs. These receptors were taken from a human donor in good health (CMV status not recorded). Some clones in this sample may be carry-over from other donors' samples. Each CDR3 is given with its conserved first and last residue. The order of the fields is clone size, D gene, J gene, V gene, CDR3 DNA, CDR3 protein. The D gene is left open where the match is weak. Expanded clones are given a class, and other clones once, few, many or no size at all.

abundance: many; d_gene: -; j_gene: TRBJ1-1; v_gene: TRBV7-2; CDR3nt: TGTGCCAGCAGCTTACAGGGGAACGGACGTACTGAAGCTTTCTTT; CDR3aa: CASSLQGNGRTEAFF
abundance: few; d_gene: -; j_gene: TRBJ1-6; v_gene: TRBV20-1; CDR3nt: TGCAGTGCTAGGGGGGCGGGAGGGAACTCCTATAATTCACCCCTCCACTTT; CDR3aa: CSARGAGGNSYNSPLHF
abundance: few; d_gene: TRBD1; j_gene: TRBJ2-5; v_gene: TRBV20-1; CDR3nt: TGCAGTGCTTCCCAACTTCGACAGGGAGAGACCCAGTACTTC; CDR3aa: CSASQLRQGETQYF
abundance: many; d_gene: TRBD1; j_gene: TRBJ1-6; v_gene: TRBV5-6; CDR3nt: TGTGCCAGCACCTTAGGACAGGGGGAGAATTCACCCCTCCACTTT; CDR3aa: CASTLGQGENSPLHF
abundance: few; d_gene: TRBD1; j_gene: TRBJ1-6; v_gene: TRBV2; CDR3nt: TGTGCCAGCAGTCTTACCGGACAGGGAGATAATTCACCCCTCCACTTT; CDR3aa: CASSLTGQGDNSPLHF
abundance: many; d_gene: -; j_gene: TRBJ1-4; v_gene: TRBV11-2; CDR3nt: TGTGCCAGCAGTTCGCCTCGGCAGACAGAAAAACTGTTTTTT; CDR3aa: CASSSPRQTEKLFF
abundance: many; d_gene: TRBD2; j_gene: TRBJ2-3; v_gene: TRBV7-8; CDR3nt: TGTGCCAGCAGCCCCTCGAGCGGGAGTGCAGATACGCAGTATTTT; CDR3aa: CASSPSSGSADTQYF
abundance: many; d_gene: -; j_gene: TRBJ1-5; v_gene: TRBV7-2; CDR3nt: TGTGCCAGCGCCACGACACTTCATCAGCCCCAGCATTTT; CDR3aa: CASATTLHQPQHF
abundance: -; d_gene: -; j_gene: TRBJ1-1; v_gene: TRBV19; CDR3nt: TGTGCCAGTAGTATCCCCAGGGGTAGGTACACTGAAGCTTTCTTT; CDR3aa: CASSIPRGRYTEAFF
abundance: few; d_gene: -; j_gene: TRBJ2-7; v_gene: TRBV12-3/TRBV12-4; CDR3nt: TGTGCCAGCAAAACCCCCGGGGCCTCCTACGAGCAGTACTTC; CDR3aa: CASKTPGASYEQYF
abundance: -; d_gene: TRBD1; j_gene: TRBJ1-2; v_gene: TRBV19; CDR3nt: TGTGCCAGTAGTACAGGACAGGGCTCTGGCTACACCTTC; CDR3aa: CASSTGQGSGYTF
abundance: -; d_gene: -; j_gene: TRBJ2-4; v_gene: TRBV4-3; CDR3nt: TGCGCCAGCAGCCAAGGACAGGACGGGGTCCGAGCCAAAAACATTCAGTACTTC; CDR3aa: CASSQGQDGVRAKNIQYF
abundance: -; d_gene: TRBD2; j_gene: TRBJ2-3; v_gene: TRBV7-2; CDR3nt: TGTGCCAGCAGCTTAGATACTTTGCGGGGGGCCACAGATACGCAGTATTTT; CDR3aa: CASSLDTLRGATDTQYF
abundance: many; d_gene: TRBD2; j_gene: TRBJ2-5; v_gene: TRBV7-2; CDR3nt: TGTGCCAGCACCATGCGGGGGGGACAAGAGACCCAGTACTTC; CDR3aa: CASTMRGGQETQYF
abundance: few; d_gene: -; j_gene: TRBJ2-5; v_gene: TRBV24-1; CDR3nt: TGTGCCACCGCCGATGGGGGGCAGGAGACCCAGTACTTC; CDR3aa: CATADGGQETQYF
abundance: -; d_gene: -; j_gene: TRBJ1-1; v_gene: TRBV28; CDR3nt: TGTGCCAGCACCGAAGGGGAGAGCGGCACTGAAGCTTTCTTT; CDR3aa: CASTEGESGTEAFF
abundance: many; d_gene: TRBD1; j_gene: TRBJ1-6; v_gene: TRBV11-2; CDR3nt: TGTGCCAGCAGACCCGCTGGACAGGTCTTGTCTTCACCCCTCCACTTT; CDR3aa: CASRPAGQVLSSPLHF
abundance: -; d_gene: TRBD1; j_gene: TRBJ1-2; v_gene: TRBV18; CDR3nt: TGTGCCAGCTCACCGAAGACCGGGACAGGGGATCGCACCTTC; CDR3aa: CASSPKTGTGDRTF
abundance: -; d_gene: -; j_gene: TRBJ1-4; v_gene: TRBV24-1; CDR3nt: TGTGCCACCAGTGATTCCCGGGGGCGAACCACCAAACTGTTTTTT; CDR3aa: CATSDSRGRTTKLFF
abundance: many; d_gene: TRBD1; j_gene: TRBJ1-2; v_gene: TRBV7-2; CDR3nt: TGTGCCAGCAGCTTAGGGGACAGGGTAGCTGGCTACACCTTC; CDR3aa: CASSLGDRVAGYTF
abundance: many; d_gene: TRBD2; j_gene: TRBJ2-2; v_gene: TRBV7-2; CDR3nt: TGTGCCAGCAGCTTAGCCCGGAGGACTAGCGGCATCCCGAACACCGGGGAGCTGTTTTTT; CDR3aa: CASSLARRTSGIPNTGELFF
abundance: -; d_gene: -; j_gene: TRBJ1-4; v_gene: TRBV7-2; CDR3nt: TGTGCCAGCAGCTTAGAGGGACCGGCGGAAAAACTGTTTTTT; CDR3aa: CASSLEGPAEKLFF
abundance: -; d_gene: -; j_gene: TRBJ1-2; v_gene: TRBV2; CDR3nt: TGTGCCAGCAGTGAAGTAGGGACGTATGGCTACACCTTC; CDR3aa: CASSEVGTYGYTF
abundance: few; d_gene: -; j_gene: TRBJ2-7; v_gene: TRBV5-1; CDR3nt: TGCGCCAGCAGCTTGTTCCCTAGCAACTCCTACGAGCAGTACTTC; CDR3aa: CASSLFPSNSYEQYF
abundance: many; d_gene: TRBD1; j_gene: TRBJ2-4; v_gene: TRBV6-1; CDR3nt: TGTGCCAGCAGTTACCTGGGACAGGCAAACCTAAACATTCAGTACTTC; CDR3aa: CASSYLGQANLNIQYF
abundance: many; d_gene: -; j_gene: TRBJ2-5; v_gene: TRBV7-9; CDR3nt: TGTGCCAGCAGCTTTGGAGGGGACAGCCAAGAGACCCAGTACTTC; CDR3aa: CASSFGGDSQETQYF
abundance: many; d_gene: TRBD2; j_gene: TRBJ2-7; v_gene: TRBV6-5; CDR3nt: TGTGCCAGCACCCAAAGGTGGACTAGCGGGAGTTCCGAGCAGTACTTC; CDR3aa: CASTQRWTSGSSEQYF
abundance: many; d_gene: -; j_gene: TRBJ2-5; v_gene: TRBV7-6; CDR3nt: TGTGCCAGCAGCCCTGGGACTTTGAAAGAGACCCAGTACTTC; CDR3aa: CASSPGTLKETQYF
abundance: many; d_gene: -; j_gene: TRBJ1-2; v_gene: TRBV4-3; CDR3nt: TGCGCCAGCAGCCAAGATCCCGAGGACTATGGCTACACCTTC; CDR3aa: CASSQDPEDYGYTF
abundance: medium-sized; d_gene: -; j_gene: TRBJ2-2; v_gene: TRBV7-2; CDR3nt: TGTGCCAGCAGCTTTCATCGACCGGGCGGCACCGGGGAGCTGTTTTTT; CDR3aa: CASSFHRPGGTGELFF
abundance: many; d_gene: -; j_gene: TRBJ2-5; v_gene: TRBV7-9; CDR3nt: TGTGCCAGCGGCCAGAATCCGAGTGGGGTTGAGACCCAGTACTTC; CDR3aa: CASGQNPSGVETQYF
abundance: few; d_gene: TRBD1; j_gene: TRBJ1-1; v_gene: TRBV29-1; CDR3nt: TGCAGCGGTCGACAGGGAGGCACTGAAGCTTTCTTT; CDR3aa: CSGRQGGTEAFF
abundance: many; d_gene: TRBD2; j_gene: TRBJ2-2; v_gene: TRBV6-1; CDR3nt: TGTGCCAGTCGCGGGAGGCGGGACACCGGGGAGCTGTTTTTT; CDR3aa: CASRGRRDTGELFF
abundance: medium-sized; d_gene: -; j_gene: TRBJ1-2; v_gene: TRBV7-2; CDR3nt: TGTGCCAGCAGCCGTCAGGTTATCTATGGCTACACCTTC; CDR3aa: CASSRQVIYGYTF
abundance: medium-sized; d_gene: -; j_gene: TRBJ1-1; v_gene: TRBV7-2; CDR3nt: TGTGCCAGCAGCCAGAACACTGAAGCTTTCTTT; CDR3aa: CASSQNTEAFF
abundance: many; d_gene: TRBD2; j_gene: TRBJ2-1; v_gene: TRBV12-3/TRBV12-4; CDR3nt: TGTGCCAGCAGCTTTAGCGGGGGGGCTAAGTTCTTC; CDR3aa: CASSFSGGAKFF
abundance: -; d_gene: -; j_gene: TRBJ2-4; v_gene: TRBV2; CDR3nt: TGTGCCAGCAGTGCCCGGGAAAACATTCAGTACTTC; CDR3aa: CASSARENIQYF
abundance: many; d_gene: -; j_gene: TRBJ2-5; v_gene: TRBV4-1; CDR3nt: TGCGCCAGCAGCCAAGATCAGGCACCCCAAGAGACCCAGTACTTC; CDR3aa: CASSQDQAPQETQYF
abundance: many; d_gene: TRBD1; j_gene: TRBJ1-1; v_gene: TRBV7-9; CDR3nt: TGTGCCAGCAGCCAGCGGAAGGACAGGGGGCCCATGAACACTGAAGCTTTCTTT; CDR3aa: CASSQRKDRGPMNTEAFF
abundance: few; d_gene: TRBD2; j_gene: TRBJ2-5; v_gene: TRBV3-1; CDR3nt: TGTGCCAGCAGCCAACTAGCGGGCCAAGAGACCCAGTACTTC; CDR3aa: CASSQLAGQETQYF
abundance: many; d_gene: -; j_gene: TRBJ1-5; v_gene: TRBV7-2; CDR3nt: TGTGCCAGCAGCTTCAAGGGAGGACAGCCCCAGCATTTT; CDR3aa: CASSFKGGQPQHF
abundance: many; d_gene: -; j_gene: TRBJ1-5; v_gene: TRBV7-6; CDR3nt: TGTGCCAGCAGCTTGGACAGTCATAGCAATCAGCCCCAGCATTTT; CDR3aa: CASSLDSHSNQPQHF
abundance: few; d_gene: -; j_gene: TRBJ2-5; v_gene: TRBV5-6; CDR3nt: TGTGCCAGCAGCCCGAGTCGCAATAACAGGTTGAAGGATGAGGAGACCCAGTACTTC; CDR3aa: CASSPSRNNRLKDEETQYF
abundance: many; d_gene: -; j_gene: TRBJ1-1; v_gene: TRBV13; CDR3nt: TGTGCCAGCAGCTTGCAGCAGAACACTGAAGCTTTCTTT; CDR3aa: CASSLQQNTEAFF
abundance: -; d_gene: TRBD2; j_gene: TRBJ2-1; v_gene: TRBV7-9; CDR3nt: TGTGCCAGCAGCTCCGGGGGACTAGCGCGGAACAATGAGCAGTTCTTC; CDR3aa: CASSSGGLARNNEQFF
abundance: few; d_gene: TRBD1; j_gene: TRBJ1-3; v_gene: TRBV12-3/TRBV12-4; CDR3nt: TGTGCCAGCAGCCCAGGGGGGACAATAAACACCATATATTTT; CDR3aa: CASSPGGTINTIYF
abundance: many; d_gene: -; j_gene: TRBJ1-4; v_gene: TRBV12-5; CDR3nt: TGTGCTAGTGGTTTTTCGGTCGGAATTAATGAAAAACTGTTTTTT; CDR3aa: CASGFSVGINEKLFF
abundance: many; d_gene: -; j_gene: TRBJ1-5; v_gene: TRBV7-8; CDR3nt: TGTGCCAGCAGCTTAGTAAGGGGTGGTCAGCCCCAGCATTTT; CDR3aa: CASSLVRGGQPQHF
abundance: -; d_gene: -; j_gene: TRBJ1-1; v_gene: TRBV19; CDR3nt: TGTGCCAGTAGTTCGTGGAAAACTGAAGCTTTCTTT; CDR3aa: CASSSWKTEAFF
abundance: few; d_gene: -; j_gene: TRBJ2-3; v_gene: TRBV24-1; CDR3nt: TGTGCCACCAGTGATTGGTTAGGGGGAACTCGCACAGATACGCAGTATTTT; CDR3aa: CATSDWLGGTRTDTQYF
abundance: many; d_gene: TRBD2; j_gene: TRBJ2-3; v_gene: TRBV7-8; CDR3nt: TGTGCCAGCAGCTTAGCTGGTCTAGCGGGAGGAGGGGATACGCAGTATTTT; CDR3aa: CASSLAGLAGGGDTQYF
abundance: many; d_gene: TRBD2; j_gene: TRBJ2-7; v_gene: TRBV11-2; CDR3nt: TGTGCCAGCAGCCCCAGCGGGGGGGGCATTTACTTC; CDR3aa: CASSPSGGGIYF
abundance: many; d_gene: TRBD1; j_gene: TRBJ1-1; v_gene: TRBV7-2; CDR3nt: TGTGCCAGCTTGGGACAGTGGAACACTGAAGCTTTCTTT; CDR3aa: CASLGQWNTEAFF
abundance: many; d_gene: -; j_gene: TRBJ1-5; v_gene: TRBV4-1; CDR3nt: TGCGCCACCGATGATCAAATGGGTAGCAATCAGCCCCAGCATTTT; CDR3aa: CATDDQMGSNQPQHF
abundance: many; d_gene: TRBD1; j_gene: TRBJ2-7; v_gene: TRBV6-1; CDR3nt: TGTGCCGGACAGGGACGGTACTACGAGCAGTACTTC; CDR3aa: CAGQGRYYEQYF
abundance: many; d_gene: -; j_gene: TRBJ2-5; v_gene: TRBV7-6; CDR3nt: TGTGCCAGCAGCTTAGCGCCACCTGGCACCCAGTACTTC; CDR3aa: CASSLAPPGTQYF
abundance: many; d_gene: TRBD2; j_gene: TRBJ2-2; v_gene: TRBV19; CDR3nt: TGTGCCAGTAGTATCCGAGCGGGACGGGCGAACACCGGGGAGCTGTTTTTT; CDR3aa: CASSIRAGRANTGELFF